This TCR beta chain was captured by sequencing in a study of blood T cell repertoires in COVID-19. In the study overall: Samples of COVID-19 (acute and convalescent) were obtained from the United States, Italy and Spain. In each case, the material was cDNA or gDNA derived from T cells, B-cell-depleted T cells, or PBMCs.

The length of the CDR3 is 15 residues. Trimming left V 8 bases short and J 8 bases short, with 24 bases between. The V gene's germline CDR1 is MNHEY and CDR2 SVGAGI. On this clone itself: The sample holds other DNA sequences that translate to the same CDR3.

Per the original methods: Amplification with reference gene primers provided the estimates of nucleated cell counts. Clones were sequenced by immunoSEQ multiplex PCR, and TCRdb holds only the in-frame ones, with some missing. Clone size and the V and J calls come from that table; the DNA yielded D and trimming. Among about 140,000 clones listed, over 60% were seen once. The receptor comes from a woman between 50 and 59 years old with active or convalescent COVID-19. The sample comprised peripheral blood. J is TRBJ1-2 and V is TRBV6-5; tentatively, D is TRBD1 (5 bases). CDR3 in amino acids: CASFGGGWAYEGYTF. The CDR3, as DNA: TGTGCCAGCTTCGGGGGGGGGTGGGCATACGAGGGCTACACCTTC.